These T cell receptor beta chains were read from a single sample in a study of cytomegalovirus exposure and HLA in healthy donors. Repertoires were generated with immunoSEQ multiplex PCR, while TCRdb's copy carries only in-frame clones and drops some. The sample comprises approximately 170,000 clones, around four fifths of which are singletons, and about 2.9% rests with the top ten. Sequenced material: PBMCs. All receptors derive from a female donor in good health and CMV-seronegative. The CDR3 runs from the conserved cysteine through the conserved F or W. Fields, in order: CDR3 protein, D gene, V gene, J gene. A D gene is named only where the DNA matches it firmly.

cdr3_aa: CASSLGLDYEQYF; d_call: -; v_call: TRBV2; j_call: TRBJ2-7
cdr3_aa: CASSQGTFNTGELFF; d_call: -; v_call: TRBV4-3; j_call: TRBJ2-2
cdr3_aa: CASSVAGSGGQETQYF; d_call: TRBD2; v_call: TRBV9; j_call: TRBJ2-5
cdr3_aa: CASSVQGASTDTQYF; d_call: -; v_call: TRBV5-1; j_call: TRBJ2-3
cdr3_aa: CASSGGGTGELRYF; d_call: TRBD1; v_call: TRBV6-1; j_call: TRBJ2-7
cdr3_aa: CASSSRDRVYEQYF; d_call: TRBD1; v_call: TRBV27; j_call: TRBJ2-7
cdr3_aa: CASRPQGSDGYTF; d_call: -; v_call: TRBV28; j_call: TRBJ1-2
cdr3_aa: CASSGGWGLGYGYTF; d_call: -; v_call: TRBV9; j_call: TRBJ1-2
cdr3_aa: CASGKDRHTNYGYTF; d_call: TRBD1; v_call: TRBV2; j_call: TRBJ1-2
cdr3_aa: CSSSLMRGISNEKLFF; d_call: -; v_call: TRBV7-9; j_call: TRBJ1-4
cdr3_aa: CASSEFAGDGYTF; d_call: -; v_call: TRBV10-1; j_call: TRBJ1-2
cdr3_aa: CASSFTGFETQYF; d_call: -; v_call: TRBV7-2; j_call: TRBJ2-5
cdr3_aa: CASKQGIMDTEAFF; d_call: TRBD1; v_call: TRBV5-5; j_call: TRBJ1-1
cdr3_aa: CASSPDRGQGARGEQYF; d_call: TRBD1; v_call: TRBV7-7; j_call: TRBJ2-7
cdr3_aa: CASSIRQGGRKAFF; d_call: TRBD1; v_call: TRBV19; j_call: TRBJ1-1
cdr3_aa: CASSLEFNQPQHF; d_call: -; v_call: TRBV28; j_call: TRBJ1-5
cdr3_aa: CASTPTGDTDTQYF; d_call: -; v_call: TRBV21-1; j_call: TRBJ2-3
cdr3_aa: CASSVNGENYNEQFF; d_call: -; v_call: TRBV9; j_call: TRBJ2-1
cdr3_aa: CASSEGGYDGEAFF; d_call: -; v_call: TRBV10-1; j_call: TRBJ1-1
cdr3_aa: CASSLGGGGNPDTQYF; d_call: -; v_call: TRBV7-3; j_call: TRBJ2-3
cdr3_aa: CASSESWNTEAFF; d_call: -; v_call: TRBV6-4; j_call: TRBJ1-1
cdr3_aa: CASRDSVNEKLFF; d_call: -; v_call: TRBV5-1; j_call: TRBJ1-4
cdr3_aa: CASSLGTGQYGYTF; d_call: TRBD1; v_call: TRBV7-2; j_call: TRBJ1-2
cdr3_aa: CASTHGAGGGYEQYF; d_call: TRBD2; v_call: TRBV7-8; j_call: TRBJ2-7
cdr3_aa: CAAGLSSTDTQYF; d_call: -; v_call: TRBV28; j_call: TRBJ2-3
cdr3_aa: CASMEGWDLNTGELFF; d_call: -; v_call: TRBV19; j_call: TRBJ2-2
cdr3_aa: CASSDPGTRNTEAFF; d_call: -; v_call: TRBV10-2; j_call: TRBJ1-1
cdr3_aa: CASSEILGQADEKLFF; d_call: TRBD1; v_call: TRBV6-1; j_call: TRBJ1-4
cdr3_aa: CASSAGAVTPDTQYF; d_call: -; v_call: TRBV19; j_call: TRBJ2-3
cdr3_aa: CASSVTGTVNTEAFF; d_call: TRBD1; v_call: TRBV19; j_call: TRBJ1-1
cdr3_aa: CASSPSAQETQYF; d_call: -; v_call: TRBV5-6; j_call: TRBJ2-5
cdr3_aa: CASSPRGGTDEGRAFF; d_call: TRBD1; v_call: TRBV18; j_call: TRBJ1-1
cdr3_aa: CSVDQGTEAFF; d_call: -; v_call: TRBV29-1; j_call: TRBJ1-1
cdr3_aa: CASSQPNLAGGKETQYF; d_call: TRBD2; v_call: TRBV4-1; j_call: TRBJ2-5
cdr3_aa: CASSRDIGEQYF; d_call: -; v_call: TRBV19; j_call: TRBJ2-7
cdr3_aa: CASSSSETGETDTQYF; d_call: TRBD1; v_call: TRBV13; j_call: TRBJ2-3
cdr3_aa: CASRVTGGAQYEQYF; d_call: TRBD1; v_call: TRBV5-5; j_call: TRBJ2-7
cdr3_aa: CASSVAETSSYNEQFF; d_call: -; v_call: TRBV9; j_call: TRBJ2-1
cdr3_aa: CASSQSTDYNSPLHF; d_call: -; v_call: TRBV4-2; j_call: TRBJ1-6
cdr3_aa: CASSLGLAGADTQYF; d_call: TRBD2; v_call: TRBV5-1; j_call: TRBJ2-3
cdr3_aa: CASSLEDRVYEQYF; d_call: TRBD1; v_call: TRBV7-2; j_call: TRBJ2-7
cdr3_aa: CASSFFGPGASNYGYTF; d_call: -; v_call: TRBV5-6; j_call: TRBJ1-2
cdr3_aa: CASSYSGRGRETQYF; d_call: TRBD2; v_call: TRBV11-2; j_call: TRBJ2-5
cdr3_aa: CATSRTSGPYEQYF; d_call: TRBD2; v_call: TRBV15; j_call: TRBJ2-7
cdr3_aa: CASWGQHNQPQHF; d_call: TRBD1; v_call: TRBV19; j_call: TRBJ1-5
cdr3_aa: CAATVPGGEKLFF; d_call: -; v_call: TRBV28; j_call: TRBJ1-4
cdr3_aa: CASSPRTSGSYEQYF; d_call: TRBD2; v_call: TRBV27; j_call: TRBJ2-7
cdr3_aa: CASSLGQGASVEQYF; d_call: TRBD1; v_call: TRBV7-9; j_call: TRBJ2-7
cdr3_aa: CASRSFGTVTDTQYF; d_call: TRBD1; v_call: TRBV2; j_call: TRBJ2-3
cdr3_aa: CASSAGPGTEETQYF; d_call: TRBD1; v_call: TRBV5-1; j_call: TRBJ2-5
cdr3_aa: CASNSGQEAFF; d_call: -; v_call: TRBV19; j_call: TRBJ1-1
cdr3_aa: CASSYSLSAGTEAFF; d_call: -; v_call: TRBV6-5; j_call: TRBJ1-1
cdr3_aa: CASSQDQSSSGANVLTF; d_call: -; v_call: TRBV7-2; j_call: TRBJ2-6
cdr3_aa: CSVDRTGGLGYTF; d_call: TRBD1; v_call: TRBV29-1; j_call: TRBJ1-2
cdr3_aa: CASSEEAGIAKNIQYF; d_call: -; v_call: TRBV2; j_call: TRBJ2-4
cdr3_aa: CSVEETGWVSEQYF; d_call: TRBD1; v_call: TRBV29-1; j_call: TRBJ2-7
cdr3_aa: CASSPRGGGSKYEQFF; d_call: TRBD2; v_call: TRBV9; j_call: TRBJ2-1
cdr3_aa: CASSLRYRYSNQPQHF; d_call: -; v_call: TRBV27; j_call: TRBJ1-5
cdr3_aa: CASSPWAGQASVNYGYTF; d_call: TRBD1; v_call: TRBV5-4; j_call: TRBJ1-2
cdr3_aa: CASSYYSEETQYF; d_call: -; v_call: TRBV7-9; j_call: TRBJ2-5